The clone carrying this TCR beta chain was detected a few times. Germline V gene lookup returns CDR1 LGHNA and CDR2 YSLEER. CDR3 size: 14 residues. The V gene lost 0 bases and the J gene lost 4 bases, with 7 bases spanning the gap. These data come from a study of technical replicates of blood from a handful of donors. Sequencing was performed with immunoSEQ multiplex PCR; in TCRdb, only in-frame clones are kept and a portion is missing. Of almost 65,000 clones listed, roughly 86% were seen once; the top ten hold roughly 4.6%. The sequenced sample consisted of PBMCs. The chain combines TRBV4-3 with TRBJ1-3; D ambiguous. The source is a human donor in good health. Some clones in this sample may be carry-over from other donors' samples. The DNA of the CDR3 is TGCGCCAGCAGCCAAGATTATCCGGGAAACACCATATATTTT. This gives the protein CASSQDYPGNTIYF.